This T cell receptor (beta chain) stems from a study of blood T cell repertoires in COVID-19. As for the study in general: Samples came from the United States, Italy and Spain, spanning acute and convalescent COVID-19. T cells, B-cell-depleted T cells, or PBMCs provided the cDNA or gDNA that served as material.

The length of the CDR3 is 16 residues. The V segment lost 0 bases and the J segment 8 bases; nucleotides outside the gene matches: 10. Germline CDR1 is SGHNT and CDR2 is YYREEE (reference sequence). Authors' analysis steps: Researchers report that nucleated cell counts were estimated from reference gene primer amplification. Profiling relied on immunoSEQ multiplex PCR, and the TCRdb table lists in-frame clones only, not all of them. That table is the source of V, J and clone size, and D and trimming were worked out from the DNA. The table shows approximately 190,000 clones, with around 84% occurring only once.

This chain joins TRBV5-4 and TRBJ2-1; 8 bases fit TRBD2. The sequenced sample consisted of peripheral blood. The clonotype comes from a human donor in a cohort sampled during active COVID-19. The CDR3 spells CASSLEGAGVRDEQFF. The CDR3 DNA is TGTGCCAGCAGCTTGGAAGGAGCGGGAGTCCGCGATGAGCAGTTCTTC.